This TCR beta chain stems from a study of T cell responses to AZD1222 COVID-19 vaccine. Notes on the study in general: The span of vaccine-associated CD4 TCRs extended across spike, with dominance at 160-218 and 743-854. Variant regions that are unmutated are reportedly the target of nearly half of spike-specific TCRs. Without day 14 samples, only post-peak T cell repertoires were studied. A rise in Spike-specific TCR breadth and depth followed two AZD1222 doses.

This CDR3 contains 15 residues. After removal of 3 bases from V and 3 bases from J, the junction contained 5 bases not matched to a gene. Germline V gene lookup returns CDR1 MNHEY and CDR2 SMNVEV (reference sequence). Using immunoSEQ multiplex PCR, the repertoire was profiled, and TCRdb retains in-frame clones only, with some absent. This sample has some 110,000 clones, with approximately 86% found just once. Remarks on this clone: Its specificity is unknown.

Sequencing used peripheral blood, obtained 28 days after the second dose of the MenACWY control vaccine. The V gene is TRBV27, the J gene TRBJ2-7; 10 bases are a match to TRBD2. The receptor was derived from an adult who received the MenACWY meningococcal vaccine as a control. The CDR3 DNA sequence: TGTGCCAGCAGTTTGGGGCTAGCGGGGGACTACGAGCAGTACTTC. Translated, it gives CASSLGLAGDYEQYF.